This entry concerns a single TCR beta chain. The source of the sample is a study of T cell changes during pregnancy in multiple sclerosis. Germline V gene sequence: CDR1 SGHRS, CDR2 YFSETQ. This CDR3 has 13 amino acids. Trimming left V 0 bases short and J 5 bases short, with 5 bases between. Clones were sequenced by immunoSEQ multiplex PCR, and TCRdb holds only the in-frame ones, with some missing. The table lists roughly 60,000 clones, approximately 90% of them singletons. The source was CD4+ T cells from peripheral blood mononuclear cells, collected in the first trimester of pregnancy. This sequence joins TRBV5-1 and TRBJ2-2, with D hard to call. This receptor was taken from a female donor with multiple sclerosis, enrolled in a pregnancy study. The CDR3 spells CASSLAPTGELFF. CDR3 in DNA: TGCGCCAGCAGCTTGGCTCCTACCGGGGAGCTGTTTTTT.